This T cell receptor beta chain was observed in a study of CD8+CD57+ T cells in acquired aplastic anemia. About the research overall: On average, sorted CD4+ and CD8+ cells gave approximately 3.5 ug of DNA.

By flow cytometry, patients selected for sequencing had shown an expansion of CD8+CD57+ cells. The CDR3 covers 17 residues. V trimming: 8 bases; J trimming: 8 bases; junction bases outside the gene matches: 18. From germline, CDR1 is LNHNV and CDR2 YYDKDF (reference sequence). Genomic DNA, the template, was used for profiling of the TCR beta VDJ and CDR3. TCRdb re-called the reads through MiXCR, storing one row per CDR3 protein. Among 150,000 or so distinct CDR3 sequences, 40% to 55% were seen once, and the ten largest hold 0.85% to 1.3%. About this clonotype: Its antigen is not identified.

Study-level results: A set of around 30 CD8+ CDR3 sequences was shared between patients and controls, and these sequences appeared highly expressed in patients.

V and J are TRBV15 and TRBJ1-5, with 10 positions matching TRBD1. The material sequenced was sorted CD4+, CD8+, or CD8+CD57+ T cells (not recorded which) from PBMCs. The clonotype was recovered from a human donor with aplastic anemia. The CDR3 coding sequence is TGTGCCACCTCACTTTTGGGGACAGGGGATGGGAATGAGCCCCAGCATTTT. Translated, it gives CATSLLGTGDGNEPQHF.